This T cell receptor (beta chain) was obtained from a study of OX40 agonist ivuxolimab in advanced cancers. In the study overall: The costimulatory receptor OX40 (CD134) was targeted by ivuxolimab, a fully human IgG2 agonistic monoclonal antibody. The paper reports the monotherapy dose-escalation portion (N ≈ 50 patients) of the phase I ivuxolimab trial. Patients were allowed to have had prior anti-PD-1, anti-PD-L1 or anti-CTLA-4 therapy, and more than 30% of the dose-escalation patients had previously received checkpoint inhibitors. Partial responses occurred in three dose-escalation patients: two with cutaneous melanoma and one with hepatocellular carcinoma. Of the 50 to 55 patients in dose escalation, about 20 had hepatocellular carcinoma, some 15 had melanoma, 9 had renal cell carcinoma and 9 had head and neck cancer. Intravenous ivuxolimab was administered to patients every 2 weeks at six dose levels: 0.01, 0.1, 0.3, 1.5, 3 and 10 mg/kg. The point of sequencing TCRbeta in the periphery was to test whether ivuxolimab changed TCR sequence diversity and drove clonal T-cell expansion. In the dose-escalation cohort, approximately 80% of patients were male, and the mean age was 60 years with a range of roughly 20 to 80.

To sequence the TCRbeta CDR3 region, genomic DNA was isolated from the sorted cells. The immunoSEQ Assay was used for sequencing of TCRbeta CDR3 regions. As stored in TCRdb, this immuneACCESS dataset retains in-frame rearrangements with V and J assigned. A fraction of the clones does not appear; measured against another copy, unresolved V genes explain less than half of the discrepancy, and the remainder lacks a known reason. For this sample there are 30,000 to 45,000 clones; roughly 80% appear just once. 11% of the sample is in the top ten clones. Patients with autoimmune disease history or receiving systemic immunosuppression were excluded from the trial. Peripheral blood for TCR sequencing was drawn from every dose cohort at baseline, at cycle 4 day 1 and at cycle 7 day 1. The samples were drawn from a first-in-human, open-label, multicenter phase I dose-escalation trial of ivuxolimab. The trial enrolled adults with locally advanced or metastatic head and neck squamous cell, hepatocellular, melanoma or renal cell carcinoma. Before TCR sequencing, CD4+ T cells and CD8+ T cells from peripheral blood were sorted into separate populations.

With respect to this clone: Its antigen specificity is not known. Per-base quality was not reported, and no clone a single base away is much larger than it.

What the study reported, not specific to this receptor: After ivuxolimab, expanded clones were on average more numerous among CD8+ T cells than among CD4+ T cells. At doses from 0.1 to 3.0 mg/kg, clonal expansion was seen in both CD4+ and CD8+ blood T cells between baseline and week 6. The antigen specificity of the clonally expanded peripheral T cells was not determined. Low levels of normalized T-cell clonal expansion were also seen in some patients who did not respond. In partial responders in the 0.1-3.0 mg/kg groups, normalized peripheral clonal expansion was found to be among the lowest, especially among CD8+ T cells.

The material sequenced was CD4+ or CD8+ T cells sorted from blood, taken in a trial of the OX40 agonist ivuxolimab. The sequence was obtained from an adult with an advanced solid tumor such as melanoma, head and neck, liver or kidney cancer.

The CDR3 protein is CASSAIDGNTEAFF. The sequence in DNA is TGTGCCAGCAGTGCCATCGACGGGAACACTGAAGCTTTCTTT. The sequence links TRBV6-4 to TRBJ1-1; there is no confident call for the D gene. Trimming takes 4 bases from V and 1 base from J, and the germline ends sit 10 bases apart. According to the germline V gene, CDR1 reads MRHNA and CDR2 reads SNTAGT. The CDR3 runs 14 residues from the cysteine to the phenylalanine. Only the CDR3 DNA is retained, 42 bases long and in frame from the first base.